Below, 25 T cell receptor delta chains from the same sample are listed, as sequenced in a study of γδ T cells in repeated Plasmodium falciparum infection. Gammadelta T cells were flow-sorted from PBMC into Vgamma9/Vdelta2+ and Vdelta2-negative populations for bulk analysis. TCRdb reran clone calling via CATT on the multiplex PCR reads. The sample shows more than 70,000 delta-chain clones, 0.9% to 1% of them seen only once. The sequencing sample was made of gamma-delta T cells from blood. These receptors were collected from a pool of human donors (malaria-infected and uninfected, not separated).

The sample holds many counts of this clone. The protein TCRdb gives is from a much larger clone and does not agree with this DNA's translation at residue 4, likely a read error; the protein shown here comes from the DNA. CDR3 sequence: CALEEESYHEMGKGETAQLFF. As DNA, the CDR3 is TGTGCTCTTGAGGAAGAGTCGTACCATGAAATGGGCAAAGGGGAGACAGCACAACTCTTCTTT. J is TRDJ2 and V is TRDV1; D tentatively reads TRDD1 or TRDD3 (5 bases each). This CDR3 has 21 residues. Germline V CDR1 and CDR2: TSWWSYY, QGS.

A note on this clone: A far larger clone is off by one base, so a read error is likely. The same CDR3 is also encoded by other DNA sequences in this sample. The chain couples TRDV1 to TRDJ2; possibly TRDD3 for D (6 bases). V was clipped by 2 bases and J by 6 bases, with 19 bases between them. The CDR3 sequence is 17 residues long. Germline V gene data show CDR1 as TSWWSYY and CDR2 as QGS. The DNA for the CDR3 is TGTGCTCTTGGGGAATTTGATTGGGGATCCTTGTCAGCACAACTCTTCTTT. It encodes CALGEFDWGSLSAQLFF.

Ten or more counts support this clone. A far more abundant clone sits one base away, making this likely a read error. Other DNA sequences from this sample encode an identical CDR3 as well. The chain combines TRDV2 with TRDJ1; TRDD3 aligns across 12 bases. The J gene, absent from TCRdb, was called here by matching the DNA to germline. CDR1 is GEAIGNYY, CDR2 EKD, per germline. This CDR3 is 17 amino acids long. The CDR3 sequence: CACDTLVLGDTTDKLIF. In nucleotides, the CDR3 is TGTGCCTGCGACACCTTAGTACTGGGGGATACCACCGATAAACTCATCTTT.

With respect to this clone: TCRdb's protein, taken from a much larger clone, differs from this DNA's translation at residue 8, likely owing to a read error; the protein displayed comes from the DNA. V is TRDV1 and J is TRDJ1; 8 bases are a match to TRDD3. The CDR3 is 22 residues long. Losses at the gene ends were 4 bases for V and 0 bases for J; bases not matched to a gene: 25. Germline assignment: CDR1 TSWWSYY and CDR2 QGS. Here the CDR3 reads CALGAHPPYFYWGPSYTDKLIF. The CDR3 bases are TGTGCTCTTGGGGCTCACCCTCCCTACTTCTACTGGGGGCCGTCGTACACCGATAAACTCATCTTT.

This clone was seen a handful of times. A far larger clone is off by one base, so a read error is likely. The same CDR3 is also encoded by other DNA sequences in this sample. The chain recombines TRDV1 with TRDJ1, with TRDD3 matching over 7 bases. The CDR3 loop spans 21 amino acids. Per germline, CDR1 TSWWSYY and CDR2 QGS. Trimming took 5 bases from V and 7 from J; bases not matched to a gene: 31. CDR3 bases: TGTGCTCTTGGGAATGGCTTCCCTATCCTTCTGGGAGATCTGGGGGCCGGTAAACTCATCTTT. Protein product: CALGNGFPILLGDLGAGKLIF.

Many counts were recorded for this clone. A far more abundant clone sits one base away, making this likely a read error. This specimen includes other DNA sequences encoding the same CDR3. The genes are TRDV2 and TRDJ1; the match to TRDD3 covers 10 bases. The J gene, not given by TCRdb, was assigned here from a germline match of the nucleotide sequence. The CDR3 extends over 19 amino acids. With V trimmed by 7 bases and J by 1 base, 20 bases remained unmatched. Germline V gene sequence: CDR1 GEAIGNYY, CDR2 EKD. CDR3 loop: CACDSVLIPTGGFTDKLIF. CDR3 DNA sequence: TGTGCCTGCGACTCCGTTTTGATCCCTACTGGGGGATTCACCGATAAACTCATCTTT.

This clone was recorded many times. A far larger clone is one nucleotide away, so this likely arose from a read error. The sample contains more than one DNA sequence encoding this CDR3. The chain couples TRDV1 to TRDJ1; D might be TRDD3 (6 bases). V gave up 6 bases and J gave up 1 base, with 21 bases separating them. The CDR3 is 17 amino acids. Germline CDR1 reads TSWWSYY; CDR2 reads QGS. The CDR3 region has the DNA TGTGCTCTTGGATCAATTCGAGGGTGGGGGGTCACCGATAAACTCATCTTT. It translates to CALGSIRGWGVTDKLIF.

This clone appeared a few times. A read error likely explains this, since a far larger clone differs by one base. This CDR3 is also generated by other DNA sequences in the sample. The rearrangement joins TRDV1 to TRDJ1; D might be TRDD3 (6 bases). CDR3 length equals 17 residues. Germline values: CDR1 TSWWSYY, CDR2 QGS. DNA for the CDR3: TGTGCCCTTGGGGAGCTTGTACTGGGATGGTACACCGATAAACTCATCTTT. It codes for CALGELVLGWYTDKLIF.

A note on this clone: At one end, the junction sequence differs from germline, possibly due to a read error. This chain connects TRDV1 to TRDJ1; a possible D gene is TRDD3 (6 bases). No J gene was available from TCRdb, and it was assigned here by a germline match of the DNA. CDR3 length: 18 amino acids. Germline CDR1 and CDR2: TSWWSYY and QGS. This chain's CDR3 is CSGEPSDRLYPYTDKLIF. In DNA, the CDR3 is TGCTCTGGGGAACCCTCGGACAGGCTTTACCCCTACACCGATAAACTCATCTTT.

This clone has a count of ten or more. A single base is all that separates this from a far larger clone, so a read error is likely. At the DNA level, this CDR3 is encoded by other sequences in the same sample as well. The gene calls are TRDV2 and TRDJ1; 10 bases are shared with TRDD3. The J gene was not available in TCRdb and was assigned here by matching the DNA to germline segments. Germline lookup yields CDR1 GEAIGNYY and CDR2 EKD. This CDR3 comprises 16 residues. The CDR3 bases are TGTGCCTGTGACTCACTGGGGGATTCAGCCACCGACAAACTCATCTTT. Translating it yields CACDSLGDSATDKLIF.

This clone appeared a few times. TCRdb records a much larger clone's protein for this DNA, with a difference at residue 16 that likely arises from a read error; the protein given is the translation of the DNA. This CDR3 reads CALGEWDPTTGGDTDELIF. The CDR3 nucleotides read TGTGCTCTTGGGGAATGGGACCCAACAACAGGGGGGGACACCGATGAACTCATCTTT. The V and J genes are TRDV1 and TRDJ1, with a weak D call TRDD3 (6 bases). In the absence of a J gene in TCRdb, the DNA was matched to germline to assign it here. In germline, CDR1 is TSWWSYY, CDR2 QGS. The CDR3 runs 19 residues.

This clone has a handful of counts. TCRdb's listed protein matches a much larger clone and diverges from this DNA's translation at residue 7, likely through a read error; the protein shown comes from the DNA. The chain uses TRDV1 and TRDJ1; 7 positions agree with TRDD2. The J gene comes from matching the DNA to germline here; TCRdb lacks it. CDR3 length: 18 residues. V was clipped by 2 bases and J by 7 bases; unmatched bases: 19. CDR1 TSWWSYY and CDR2 QGS come from the germline V gene. This CDR3 is CALGEASFLDGRGGKLIF. CDR3 bases: TGTGCTCTTGGGGAAGCCTCCTTCCTCGACGGGAGAGGGGGTAAACTCATCTTT.

A word on this clone: A far bigger clonotype differs at one base, so this is likely a read error. This chain joins TRDV1 and TRDJ1, with D unresolved. The J gene is not listed in TCRdb, so it was assigned here from a DNA match to germline. This CDR3 region has 16 residues. V was clipped by 0 bases and J by 8 bases, with 19 bases between them. Germline CDR1 TSWWSYY, CDR2 QGS. The CDR3 DNA follows: TGTGCTCTTGGGGAACTGATGGGTCGCGCAGCCCTGAAACTCATCTTT. It yields the protein CALGELMGRAALKLIF.

This clone was seen many times. TCRdb pairs this DNA with a much larger clone's protein that differs at residue 13, likely a read error; the protein shown was translated from the DNA. V gene TRDV2 combines with J gene TRDJ1, with 7 bases lining up with TRDD3. Here the J gene was assigned by germline matching of the DNA, as TCRdb has none. From germline, CDR1 is GEAIGNYY and CDR2 EKD. V lost 0 bases to trimming and J lost 1 base; unmatched junction nucleotides: 16. CDR3 length equals 19 residues. This CDR3 is CACDTPWDTKGPCTDKLIF. CDR3 nucleotides: TGTGCCTGTGACACCCCATGGGATACTAAAGGCCCGTGCACCGATAAACTCATCTTT.

This clone was counted only a few times. The protein TCRdb gives is from a much larger clone and does not agree with this DNA's translation at residue 10, likely a read error; the protein shown here comes from the DNA. The chain carries TRDV1 and TRDJ1, with D perhaps matching TRDD2 (6 bases). The J gene, absent from TCRdb, was called here by matching the DNA to germline. The V gene's germline CDR1 is TSWWSYY and CDR2 QGS. The CDR3 contains 22 residues. V lost 2 bases to trimming and J lost 5 bases, with 36 bases between them. CDR3 loop: CALGETFDSAPTGGDHEDKLIF. CDR3 DNA sequence: TGTGCTCTTGGGGAAACCTTTGATTCCGCTCCTACAGGTGGGGACCACGAGGATAAACTCATCTTT.

This clone was found many times. A much larger clone differs from this one at a single base, so this may be a read error. Other DNA sequences within the sample encode an identical CDR3. The V gene is TRDV1, the J gene TRDJ1, with 9 bases aligning to TRDD3. Germline-derived CDR1 and CDR2 are TSWWSYY and QGS. This CDR3 is built from 22 residues. This CDR3 reads CALGSQSYDRGYVRENTDKLIF. The CDR3 bases are TGTGCTCTTGGGTCACAATCCTACGACCGGGGATACGTCCGGGAGAACACCGATAAACTCATCTTC.

A note on this clone: The mismatch at residue 4 between this DNA's translation and the TCRdb protein of a much larger clone likely reflects a read error; the protein shown is translated from the DNA. The chain recombines TRDV2 with TRDJ1, with 8 bases lining up with TRDD3. The J gene is absent in TCRdb and was assigned here via DNA matching to germline. In germline, CDR1 is GEAIGNYY, CDR2 EKD. This CDR3 contains 18 residues. The V and J ends lost 5 bases and 2 bases, in that order; junction bases with no gene match: 18. Here the CDR3 DNA reads TGTGCCTGTGTCCCAAGGTTGGGATACGCGCGTTTTACCGATAAACTCATCTTT. This sequence encodes CACVPRLGYARFTDKLIF.

About this clone itself: The TCRdb record carries a much larger clone's protein, which differs from this DNA's translation at residue 12; a read error is the likely cause, and the protein listed here is the DNA translation. The chain combines TRDV1 with TRDJ1; 10 bases match TRDD3. The J gene, absent from TCRdb, was called here by matching the DNA to germline. V shed 1 base and J 2 bases; nucleotides not matched to a gene: 13. Germline V gene data show CDR1 as TSWWSYY and CDR2 as QGS. The CDR3 sequence is 19 residues long. The DNA for the CDR3 is TGTGCTCTTGGGGAACCCACGGCAGACTGGGGGATGGGGACCGATAAACTCATCTTT. Translation: CALGEPTADWGMGTDKLIF.

This clone was counted a few times. The protein in TCRdb stems from a much larger clone and differs at residue 8 from this DNA's translation, likely a read error; here the protein is translated from the DNA. The V and J genes are TRDV1 and TRDJ1, with 8 bases fitting TRDD3. The J gene comes from matching the DNA to germline here; TCRdb lacks it. V lost 2 bases and J lost 1; bases outside the gene matches: 21. This CDR3 has 21 residues. CDR1 is TSWWSYY and CDR2 is QGS in the germline V gene. The CDR3, as DNA: TGTGCTCTTGGGGAAAGGGCGGGAGCCCACTGGGGGTCCTTCCCCACCGATAAACTCATCTTT. It specifies CALGERAGAHWGSFPTDKLIF.

This clone was seen many times. It is likely a read error: a sequence one base away is far more abundant. The same CDR3 is also encoded by other DNA sequences in this sample. The genes are TRDV2 and TRDJ1; 7 bases fit TRDD3. The CDR3 extends over 17 amino acids. Unmatched junction bases numbered 18, after V lost 7 bases and J lost 2 bases. Per the germline V gene, CDR1 is GEAIGNYY and CDR2 is EKD. The CDR3 region has the DNA TGTGCCTGCGACCGGATGGGGGGATCTCCGGGTACCGATAAACTCATCTTT. The encoded protein is CACDRMGGSPGTDKLIF.

To note about this clone: The protein in TCRdb stems from a much larger clone and differs at residues 6 and 15 from this DNA's translation, likely a read error; here the protein is translated from the DNA. The CDR3 reads CALGAAYDPTLKSTGKLIF. CDR3 DNA: TGTGCTCTTGGGGCGGCTTATGATCCGACTCTTAAATCCACCGGTAAACTCATCTTT. The V gene is TRDV1, the J gene TRDJ1; D is unresolved. The CDR3 is 19 amino acids. CDR1 TSWWSYY and CDR2 QGS come from the germline V gene.

This clone came up a few times. The protein that TCRdb holds for this DNA derives from a much larger clone and differs from the translated DNA at residue 5, which likely indicates a read error; the protein shown here is translated from the DNA. The chain is built from TRDV2 and TRDJ1, with no clear D. The CDR3 is 14 residues long. Trimming left V 2 bases short and J 3 bases short, with 12 bases between. CDR1 and CDR2 (germline): GEAIGNYY, EKD. DNA of the CDR3: TGTGCCTGTGACAATATGGGAGGACCCGATAAACTCATCTTT. Its protein is CACDNMGGPDKLIF.

This clone was counted between two and nine times. The protein given by TCRdb reflects a much larger clone and differs at residue 13 from this DNA's translation, likely from a read error; the protein shown is the DNA's translation. V is TRDV1 and J is TRDJ1, with a weak D call TRDD3 (6 bases). The J gene, missing from TCRdb, was assigned here through DNA to germline matching. This CDR3 is 16 amino acids long. Germline loops: CDR1 TSWWSYY, CDR2 QGS. This chain's CDR3 is CALEEAGVGVTDRLIF. The CDR3 DNA reads TGTGCTCTGGAGGAAGCAGGGGTGGGGGTCACCGATAGACTCATCTTT.

This clone was counted a few times. A far more abundant clone sits one base away, making this likely a read error. The same CDR3 also results from other DNA sequences found in this sample. The chain couples TRDV1 to TRDJ1; 11 bases line up with TRDD3. Because TCRdb records no J gene, it was assigned here through a match of the DNA to germline. V trimming: 3 bases; J trimming: 0 bases; junction bases outside the gene matches: 21. The CDR3 has 22 amino acids. Germline values: CDR1 TSWWSYY, CDR2 QGS. The CDR3 DNA sequence: TGTGCTCTTGGGGAGCTAAGACCCATTCTGGGGGATACCCGTACTAACACCGATAAACTCATCTTT. This sequence encodes CALGELRPILGDTRTNTDKLIF.

This clone came up many times. This chain uses TRDV2 with TRDJ1; 12 nucleotides agree with TRDD3. TCRdb leaves out the J gene; it was filled in here by matching the DNA to germline. This CDR3 comprises 16 residues. The germline gives CDR1 GEAIGNYY, CDR2 EKD. Trimming at V came to 5 bases and at J to 3 bases, leaving 9 bases not matched to a gene. The CDR3 loop reads CACAQLGDTRPDKLIF. The CDR3 bases are TGTGCCTGTGCTCAACTGGGGGATACTCGGCCCGATAAACTCATCTTT.